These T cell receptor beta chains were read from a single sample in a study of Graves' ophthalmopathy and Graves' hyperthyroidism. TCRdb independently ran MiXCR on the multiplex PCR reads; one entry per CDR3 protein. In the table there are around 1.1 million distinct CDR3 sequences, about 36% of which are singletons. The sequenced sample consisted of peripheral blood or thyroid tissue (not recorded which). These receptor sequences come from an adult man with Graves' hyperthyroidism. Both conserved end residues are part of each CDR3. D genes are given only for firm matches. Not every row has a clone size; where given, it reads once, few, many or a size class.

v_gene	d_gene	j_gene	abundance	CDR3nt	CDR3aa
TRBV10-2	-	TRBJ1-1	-	TGCGCCAGCAGTGAGTCGAAGAGTGAAGCTTTCTTT	CASSESKSEAFF
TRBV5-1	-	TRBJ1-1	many	TGCGCCAGCAGCTGGAACGGGAGAGGGAACACTGAAGCTTTCTTT	CASSWNGRGNTEAFF
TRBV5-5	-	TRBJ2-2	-	TGTGCCAGCAGCTTTGGTGGCGAACCCAACACCGGGGAGCTGTTTTTT	CASSFGGEPNTGELFF
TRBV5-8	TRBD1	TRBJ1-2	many	TGTGCCAGCAGCTTAACCACAGGGGGTAGTGGCTACACCTTC	CASSLTTGGSGYTF
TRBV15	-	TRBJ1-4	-	TGTGCCACCAGCAGAGTTGGGGTGGCTGAAAAACTGTTTTTT	CATSRVGVAEKLFF
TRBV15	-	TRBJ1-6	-	TGTGCCACCAGCAGAGGTGTCCCGGTTAATTCACCCCTCCACTTT	CATSRGVPVNSPLHF
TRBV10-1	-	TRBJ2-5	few	TGCGCCAGCAGTGAGAGCGTGAGTTCAGAGACCCAGTACTTC	CASSESVSSETQYF
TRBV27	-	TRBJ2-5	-	TGTGCCAGCAGTCTTCGGACGGCGCCTCAAGAGACCCAGTACTTC	CASSLRTAPQETQYF
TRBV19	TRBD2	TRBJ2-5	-	TGTGCCAGTAGTATGCTAGCGGCGGAGACCCAGTACTTC	CASSMLAAETQYF
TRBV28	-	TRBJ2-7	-	TGTGCCAGCAGGTTTGGTCTGGGTGAGCAGTACTTC	CASRFGLGEQYF
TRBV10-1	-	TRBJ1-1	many	TGCGCCAGCCGGTACCTTCAATATCACACTGAAGCTTTCTTT	CASRYLQYHTEAFF
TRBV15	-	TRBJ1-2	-	TGTGCCACCAGCAGAGGCCGCGACAGGTTACATCATGGCTACACCTTC	CATSRGRDRLHHGYTF
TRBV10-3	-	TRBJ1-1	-	TGTGCCAGCAGCCAAGCCCAGGAATCTGGAGCTTTCTTT	CASSQAQESGAFF
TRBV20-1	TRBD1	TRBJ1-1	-	TGCAGTGCTCTCTCCGGGACAGGTTCCTGGACTGAAGCTTTCTTT	CSALSGTGSWTEAFF
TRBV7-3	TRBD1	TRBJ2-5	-	TGCGCCAGCAGCCGGACAGGGGCCCAGTACTTC	CASSRTGAQYF
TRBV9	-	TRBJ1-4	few	TGTGCCAGCAGCGTAGCTGGGAAGGGGGTTACTGAAAAACTGTTTTTT	CASSVAGKGVTEKLFF
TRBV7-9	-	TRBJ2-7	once	TGTGCCAGCAGCTTTTCCATCGTAGCCTACGAGCAGTACTTC	CASSFSIVAYEQYF
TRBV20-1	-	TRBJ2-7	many	TGCAGTGCGAGGAGGACAGCCATCTACGAGCAGTACTTC	CSARRTAIYEQYF
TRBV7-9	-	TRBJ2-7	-	TGTGCCGGCAGCTTAGGTAGACAGGTTTACGAGCAGTACTTC	CAGSLGRQVYEQYF
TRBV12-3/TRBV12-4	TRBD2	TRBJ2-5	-	TGTGCCAGCAGTCCCACCGGCGGGAGGGCGGAGACCCAGTACTTC	CASSPTGGRAETQYF
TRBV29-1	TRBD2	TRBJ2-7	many	TGCAGCGCTAGGACTAGCGGGAGTACCGAGCAGTACTTC	CSARTSGSTEQYF
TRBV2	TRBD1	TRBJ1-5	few	TGTGCCAGCCTTGGACAGGGGGCCCAGCTTCAGCCCCAGCATTTT	CASLGQGAQLQPQHF
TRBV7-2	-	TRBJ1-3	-	TGTGCCAGCAGCTTACCCCCTCGTGGAGGACGCTCTGGAAACACCACATATTTT	CASSLPPRGGRSGNTTYF
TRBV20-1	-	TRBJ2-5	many	TGCAGTGCTCCCACAAGCGGATCATCAGAGACCCAGTACTTC	CSAPTSGSSETQYF
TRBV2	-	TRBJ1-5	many	TGTGCCAGCATGCAGGGTGGTTTGAATCAGCCCCAGCATTTT	CASMQGGLNQPQHF
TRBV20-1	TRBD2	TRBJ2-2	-	TGCAGTGCTAACTATCACGGGGCGGGGGCCGGGGAGCTGTTTTTT	CSANYHGAGAGELFF
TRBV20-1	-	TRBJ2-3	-	TGCAGTGCTAGAGGTTCGAAGGCAGCTGATACGCAGTATTTT	CSARGSKAADTQYF
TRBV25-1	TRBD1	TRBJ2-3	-	TGTGCCAGCAGCGGCAGACAGGGCCAGATAGATACGCAGTATTTT	CASSGRQGQIDTQYF
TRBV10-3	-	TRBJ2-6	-	TGTGCCATCAGTGACGCAATAGGCTCTGGGGCCAACGTCCTGACTTTC	CAISDAIGSGANVLTF
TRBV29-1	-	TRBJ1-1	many	TGCAGCGTTGTGGGCACCATGAACACTGAAGCTTTCTTT	CSVVGTMNTEAFF
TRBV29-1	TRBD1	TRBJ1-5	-	TGCAGCGTAAGACAGGGGTCCGATCAGCCCCAGCATTTT	CSVRQGSDQPQHF
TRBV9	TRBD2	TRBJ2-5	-	TGTGCCAGCAGCGAGGGACTATATTCCCAAGAGACCCAGTACTTC	CASSEGLYSQETQYF
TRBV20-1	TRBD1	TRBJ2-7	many	TGCAGTGCAGAGGGACAGACTCTCTACGAGCAGTACTTC	CSAEGQTLYEQYF
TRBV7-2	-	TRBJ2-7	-	TGCGCCAGCAGCCAAAACACAGGGGAGGAATACTACTACGAGCACTACTTC	CASSQNTGEEYYYEHYF
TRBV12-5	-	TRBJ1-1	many	TGTGCTAGTGGTTTGGAGGTTGAGGGAGCTTTCTTT	CASGLEVEGAFF
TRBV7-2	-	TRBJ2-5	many	TGTGCCAGCAGCTTAGCTGTAGCTCAAGAGACCCAGTACTTC	CASSLAVAQETQYF
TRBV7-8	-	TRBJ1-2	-	TGTGCCAGCAGCTTAGAAGGGTCGGGAACCTTC	CASSLEGSGTF
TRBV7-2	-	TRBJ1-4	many	TGTGCCAGCAGCAGGGGAGGGAATGAAAAACTGTTTTTT	CASSRGGNEKLFF
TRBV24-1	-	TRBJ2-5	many	TGTGCCACCAGTGAGAAAGAGACCCAGTACTTC	CATSEKETQYF
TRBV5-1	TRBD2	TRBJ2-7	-	TGCGCCAGCAGCTTGGTCTCCCTCGTTGGACTAGCGGGACGCTACGAGCAGTACTTC	CASSLVSLVGLAGRYEQYF
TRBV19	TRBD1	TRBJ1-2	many	TGTGCCAGTAGTATCCGACAGGGAGGCTACGGCTACACCTTC	CASSIRQGGYGYTF
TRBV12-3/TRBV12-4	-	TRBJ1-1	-	TGTGCCACCAAGTTGCTAGGGTCAGGGACTGAAGCTTTCTTT	CATKLLGSGTEAFF
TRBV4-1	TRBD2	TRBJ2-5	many	TGCGCCAGCAGCCAAGGCGGGAGGCAGGAGACCCAGTACTTC	CASSQGGRQETQYF
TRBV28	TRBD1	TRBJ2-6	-	TGTGCCAGCAGTCCTAATACAGGGGCCAGCTCTGGGGCCAACGTCCTGACTTTC	CASSPNTGASSGANVLTF
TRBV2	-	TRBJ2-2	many	TGTGCCAGCAGTGACGGATCGAACACCGGGGAGCTGTTTTTT	CASSDGSNTGELFF
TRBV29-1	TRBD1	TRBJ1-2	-	TGCAGCGTGCCCTCCGACAGGGGCTATGGCTACACCTTC	CSVPSDRGYGYTF
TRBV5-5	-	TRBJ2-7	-	TGTGCCAGCAGCTTTTTGGGGGTTTCAGGCGAGCAGTACTTC	CASSFLGVSGEQYF
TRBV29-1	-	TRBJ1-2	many	TGCAGCGTTGGCTCCAGGCTGGGCTACACCTTC	CSVGSRLGYTF
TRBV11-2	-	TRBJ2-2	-	TGTGCCAGCAGCTTCAAGTGGGTGAGGAAGAACACCGGGGAGCTGTTTTTT	CASSFKWVRKNTGELFF
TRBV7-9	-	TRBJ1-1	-	TGTGCCTGGAGGGGGGTTTTGGACACTGAAGCTTTCTTT	CAWRGVLDTEAFF
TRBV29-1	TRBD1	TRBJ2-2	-	TGCAGCGTTGAAGGGAGGACAGGGGGGCTGTTTTTT	CSVEGRTGGLFF
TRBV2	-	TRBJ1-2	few	TGTGCCAGCAGGGAAGGCGGGGACTATGGCTACACCTTC	CASREGGDYGYTF
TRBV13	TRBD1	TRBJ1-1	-	TGTGCCTGCAGCCTGAGGACAGGGGAACCTGAAGCTTTCTTT	CACSLRTGEPEAFF